The 14 T cell receptor beta chains given below trace back to one sample, sequenced in a study of human T cells and chemical hapten exposure. Time point: patch test 1, 2 weeks after DPC sensitization. Treatment noted: therapeutic diphenylcyclopropenone sensitization with weekly scalp DPC. TCRdb itself ran the RACE reads through MiXCR, one entry per CDR3 protein. The sample lists about 83,000 distinct CDR3 sequences; 6% to 9% were seen once. Material: whole blood, obtained in connection with sensitization to the hapten diphenylcyclopropenone (DPC). Every receptor here comes from a woman aged 30 to 39 with alopecia areata. Some clones in this sample may be carry-over from other donors' samples.

This clonotype came up once. Just one base apart from a much larger clone, this may be a read error. V is TRBV25-1 and J is TRBJ2-3; D not certain. The CDR3 is 14 residues long. Germline V gene sequence: CDR1 MGHDK, CDR2 SYGVNS. Trimming took off 5 bases at V and 4 bases at J, with 13 bases between the two ends. CDR3 bases: TGTGCCAGCAGTCCCGGAATCAACGCAGATACGCAGTATTTT. Translated: CASSPGINADTQYF.

This clonotype appeared many times. The V call is TRBV7-9, the J call TRBJ1-1; 12 positions agree with TRBD1. J was trimmed by 3 bases and V by 3 bases; bases with no gene match: 8. This CDR3 has 17 residues. Germline-derived CDR1 and CDR2 are SEHNR and FQNEAQ (reference sequence). Here the CDR3 reads CASSLGTGGVPDTEAFF. The DNA for the CDR3 is TGTGCCAGCAGCTTGGGGACAGGGGGCGTTCCGGACACTGAAGCTTTCTTT.

This clonotype was detected many times. V and J are TRBV6-5 and TRBJ1-2; 7 bases map to TRBD1. Germline CDR1 MNHEY, CDR2 SVGAGI. CDR3 length: 14 residues. V gave up 2 bases and J gave up 2 bases; unmatched junction bases: 2. The CDR3 sequence is CASSYVGQNYGYTF. CDR3 in DNA: TGTGCCAGCAGTTACGTGGGACAGAACTATGGCTACACCTTC.

This chain joins TRBV5-1 and TRBJ2-1; unclear D gene. The CDR3 runs 11 residues. Germline V gives CDR1 SGHRS, CDR2 YFSETQ. Trimming stripped 1 base from V and 8 bases from J, with 4 bases between. The CDR3 is CASSLNDEQFF. The DNA of the CDR3 is TGCGCCAGCAGCTTGAACGATGAGCAGTTCTTC.

This clonotype was counted a few times. The chain uses TRBV11-2 and TRBJ1-2; no reliable D call. The CDR3 loop spans 13 amino acids. V was trimmed by 5 bases and J by 8 bases, leaving 15 bases between them. Germline V gene sequence: CDR1 SGHAT, CDR2 FQNNGV. In DNA, the CDR3 is TGTGCCAGCAGCATTTCAACTGACAACGGCTACACCTTC. Its translation: CASSISTDNGYTF.

This clonotype occurred many times. The chain links TRBV10-3 to TRBJ2-6, with 7 bases aligning to TRBD1. CDR1 and CDR2 (germline): ENHRY, SYGVKD. The CDR3 spans 18 residues. V was clipped by 5 bases and J by 1 base; unmatched bases: 11. The CDR3, as DNA: TGTGCCATCAGTTACCGACAGGGCGATCTTTCTGGGGCCAACGTCCTGACTTTC. Translating gives CAISYRQGDLSGANVLTF.

The rearrangement joins TRBV10-3 to TRBJ2-3, with 9 bases that match TRBD2. The CDR3 sequence is 16 residues long. Germline CDR1 reads ENHRY; CDR2 reads SYGVKD. V lost 6 bases, J lost 2 bases, and 9 bases stayed unmatched. The CDR3 sequence is CAISAGSGGPTDTQYF. DNA for the CDR3: TGTGCCATCAGCGCGGGTAGCGGGGGTCCCACAGATACGCAGTATTTT.

A few counts support this clonotype. The J gene is TRBJ1-1, the V gene TRBV2; 8 positions match TRBD1. Germline V CDR1 and CDR2: SNHLY, FYNNEI. With 7 bases clipped from V and 1 base from J, the junction kept 11 bases outside the gene matches. This CDR3 contains 16 residues. The DNA for the CDR3 is TGTGCCAGCAATTGGGACAGGACAGGCTGGAACACTGAAGCTTTCTTT. This sequence encodes CASNWDRTGWNTEAFF.

The genes are TRBV3-1 and TRBJ1-1; the match to TRBD1 covers 9 bases. Germline CDR1 and CDR2: LGHDT and YNNKEL (reference sequence). The CDR3 is 14 amino acids. The V gene end was trimmed by 4 bases and the J gene end by 5 bases; junction bases not matched to a gene: 5. The CDR3 region is CASSRDRARTEAFF. The CDR3 region has the DNA TGTGCCAGCAGCCGGGACAGGGCCCGGACTGAAGCTTTCTTT.

Ten or more counts support this clonotype. V is TRBV20-1 and J is TRBJ2-1, with 7 bases fitting TRBD1. V shed 1 base and J 6 bases; nucleotides not matched to a gene: 6. This CDR3 contains 14 residues. In germline, CDR1 is DFQATT, CDR2 SNEGSKA (reference sequence). The CDR3 protein is CSARGGGGINEQFF. The CDR3 DNA sequence: TGCAGTGCTAGAGGAGGGGGCGGCATCAATGAGCAGTTCTTC.

Many counts were recorded for this clonotype. The V call is TRBV10-3, the J call TRBJ1-6; 9 bases align to TRBD1. CDR1 is ENHRY, CDR2 SYGVKD, per germline. This CDR3 has 15 residues. With V trimmed by 1 base and J by 12 bases, 7 bases remained unmatched. The CDR3 loop is CAISELGQGHVPLHF. The CDR3 DNA follows: TGTGCCATCAGTGAGTTGGGACAGGGTCACGTACCCCTCCACTTT.

This chain uses TRBV20-1 with TRBJ1-2; TRBD1 matches 8 bases. This CDR3 has 13 residues. CDR1 is DFQATT, CDR2 SNEGSKA, per germline (reference sequence). The V segment lost 6 bases and the J segment 4 bases; nucleotides outside the gene matches: 7. The CDR3 region is CSALYGTGYGYTF. The DNA for the CDR3 is TGCAGTGCACTGTACGGGACAGGCTATGGCTACACCTTC.

Only a few counts were recorded for this clonotype. The V and J genes are TRBV5-1 and TRBJ2-5; weak D call: TRBD1 (5 bases). The CDR3 has 17 residues. Per germline, CDR1 SGHRS and CDR2 YFSETQ. Trimming left V 4 bases short and J 1 base short, with 20 bases between. In nucleotides, the CDR3 is TGCGCCAGCAGCCCCCCCCGGGCAGGGTATATCCAAGAGACCCAGTACTTC. Translation gives CASSPPRAGYIQETQYF.

On this clonotype: A read error may produce the germline difference seen at one junction end. The chain is built from TRBV30 and TRBJ1-5; TRBD1 agrees at 8 bases. The CDR3 is 15 residues long. Germline CDR1 and CDR2: GTSNPN and SVGIG (reference sequence). The CDR3 coding sequence is TGTGCCTGGAGCCGACGGACAGGGAACGATCAGCCCCAGAATTTT. Translation gives CAWSRRTGNDQPQNF.